This T cell receptor beta chain was captured by sequencing in a study of identical twins. V dropped 9 bases and J dropped 9; count of bases not matched to a gene: 8. Germline V gives CDR1 SNHLY, CDR2 FYNNEI. The CDR3 is 13 residues long. In the case of this clonotype: The target antigen is unknown.

Via MiXCR, TCRdb re-called the 5' RACE reads, giving one row per CDR3 protein. The sample holds 280,000 or so distinct CDR3 sequences, more than 6.5% seen once. Study-wide points: Where out-of-frame alpha sequences were twin-shared, they showed excess low generation probability.

These data are also associated with another study on yellow fever vaccine responses in identical twins. This second study says: As reported, the vaccine T cell response of twins seemed partly convergent and partly personalized.

The source of this sequence is a young woman in good health. The rearrangement uses TRBV2 and TRBJ2-1; 10 bases fit TRBD2. Sequenced sample: memory (CD45RO+) T cells sorted from blood. DNA of the CDR3: TGTGCCAGAGGGAGCGGGAGGGCCGCTGAGCAGTTCTTC. It encodes CARGSGRAAEQFF.